This TCR beta chain came from a study of blood T cell repertoires in COVID-19. Measured with immunoSEQ multiplex PCR; TCRdb has only the in-frame clones, and not every one. The profile covers fewer than 150,000 clones, with approximately 84% appearing a single time and just under 9% taken by the ten largest. Germline CDR1 and CDR2: KGHSH and LQKENI. The CDR3 contains 16 residues. The ends were cut back, 2 bases at V and 4 bases at J, with 17 bases in the middle. This clonotype was obtained from a woman of 80 years or more in a cohort sampled during active or convalescent COVID-19. V gene TRBV18 combines with J gene TRBJ2-5, with a tentative D call TRBD1 (6 bases). The sample consisted of peripheral blood. CDR3: CASSPLATGPRETQYF. CDR3 nucleotide sequence: TGTGCCAGCTCACCATTGGCTACAGGGCCCCGAGAGACCCAGTACTTC.